This T cell receptor beta chain was retrieved from a study of blood T cell repertoires in COVID-19. In the study overall: The samples span acute and convalescent COVID-19 from the United States, Italy and Spain. The analysed material was cDNA or gDNA that came from T cells, B-cell-depleted T cells, or PBMCs.

In the authors' workflow: Amplified reference gene primers provided the basis for estimating nucleated cell counts. TCRdb keeps only in-frame clones here, not all; method: immunoSEQ multiplex PCR. The DNA was the basis for D and trimming; V, J and clone size are from that table. The sample lists hundreds of thousands of clones; 75% to 90% were seen once. Followed longitudinally, the Seattle patients had been enrolled during active infection. CDR1 is SQVTM and CDR2 is ANQGSEA in the germline V gene. The CDR3 runs to 14 residues. V shed 0 bases and J shed 7 bases, with 12 bases lying between them. This receptor was taken from a woman in her 70s with COVID-19, enrolled during active disease. The sample was peripheral blood. The V gene is TRBV29-1, the J gene TRBJ1-4; weak D call: TRBD1 (5 bases). CDR3 in amino acids: CSVEEGTGVEKLFF. The CDR3 DNA is TGCAGCGTTGAAGAGGGAACAGGAGTTGAAAAACTGTTTTTT.